This section outlines one T cell receptor (beta chain) sequence together with its context. The sample comes from a study of blood T cell repertoires in COVID-19. Study-level background: PBMCs, B-cell-depleted T cells, or T cells provided the cDNA or gDNA that made up the material.

In the study's own analysis: The assay estimated nucleated cells by amplifying reference gene primers. The protocol was immunoSEQ multiplex PCR, while the TCRdb copy is restricted to in-frame clones and leaves out a portion. For V, J and clone size, that table is used; D and trimming come from the DNA. The table shows 68,000 or so clones, with roughly nine tenths occurring only once. The CDR3 length is 16 residues. The V segment lost 4 bases and the J segment 9 bases; nucleotides outside the gene matches: 12. CDR1 and CDR2 (germline): MNHEY, SMNVEV (reference sequence). The receptor was derived from a man aged 45 to 65 with active COVID-19. The chain employs TRBV27 and TRBJ1-5; TRBD1 matches 10 bases. The sample comprised peripheral blood. CDR3 in amino acids: CASSSHQTGGGWPQHF. The CDR3 DNA reads as TGTGCCAGCAGTTCCCACCAGACAGGGGGCGGTTGGCCCCAGCATTTT.